The 28 T cell receptor beta chains below were found in one sample sequenced in a study of shared clonotypes between healthy human individuals. The repertoire was sequenced with immunoSEQ multiplex PCR; TCRdb's copy has only in-frame clones and lacks some. The sample holds over a million clones, roughly 97% seen once. The sequencing sample was made of naive CD4+ T cells sorted from blood. As to subset: CD45RA+ positively selected. The receptors derive from a man younger than 45 in good health.

V usage is TRBV7-9 and J usage is TRBJ2-1, with 12 bases that match TRBD2. The CDR3 length is 15 residues. Germline V lookup: CDR1 SEHNR, CDR2 FQNEAQ (reference sequence). After removal of 2 bases from V and 4 bases from J, the junction contained 0 bases not matched to a gene. CDR3 region: CASSLTSGGYNEQFF. The CDR3 DNA reads TGTGCCAGCAGCTTAACTAGCGGGGGGTACAATGAGCAGTTCTTC.

CDR3 DNA: TGTGCCTGGTCAGGGGAGACCCAGTACTTC. Amino acid sequence: CAWSGETQYF. J is TRBJ2-5 and V is TRBV30; D might be TRBD1 (5 bases). From germline, CDR1 is GTSNPN and CDR2 SVGIG (reference sequence). Trimming took 5 bases from V and 5 from J, leaving 6 bases between them. The CDR3 loop spans 10 amino acids.

The chain links TRBV7-2 to TRBJ1-2; 7 bases are a match to TRBD1. This CDR3 spans 15 amino acids. Germline trimming cut 5 bases from V and 5 bases from J; bases unmatched to any gene: 11. CDR1 is SGHTA, CDR2 FQGNSA, per germline. CDR3 in DNA: TGTGCCAGCAGCCCAAAGGGACAGAGTCCTTATGGCTACACCTTC. It is translated as CASSPKGQSPYGYTF.

As regards this clone: In the same sample, other DNA sequences code for this CDR3. The chain combines TRBV9 with TRBJ1-5; the D is unclear. The germline V gene has CDR1 SGDLS and CDR2 YYNGEE. Trimming removed 2 bases at V and 4 bases at J, with 4 bases between. CDR3 size: 12 residues. The CDR3 loop is CASSVGNQPQHF. CDR3 nucleotide sequence: TGTGCCAGCAGCGTTGGGAATCAGCCCCAGCATTTT.

This chain uses TRBV5-5 with TRBJ1-1; D is uncertain. The CDR3 extends over 13 amino acids. The germline gives CDR1 SGHKS, CDR2 YYEKEE (reference sequence). The ends were cut back, 1 base at V and 1 base at J, with 5 bases in the middle. CDR3 DNA: TGTGCCAGCAGCTTGACGGCGAACACTGAAGCTTTCTTT. Translated: CASSLTANTEAFF.

This chain uses TRBV29-1 with TRBJ2-7, with D perhaps being TRBD1 or TRBD2 (6 bases each). V was pared by 4 bases and J by 2 bases, with 30 bases between. The CDR3 runs to 19 residues. Germline CDR1 reads SQVTM; CDR2 reads ANQGSEA. This chain's CDR3 is CSVGAGGVSFRGRAYEQYF. The CDR3 nucleotides read TGCAGCGTTGGGGCTGGCGGGGTATCATTCAGGGGCCGAGCCTACGAGCAGTACTTC.

CDR3 nucleotides: TGTGCCAGCAGCTTGGGGTTGGGCGGTCGGAAGGGTTACAATGAGCAGTTCTTC. It codes for CASSLGLGGRKGYNEQFF. This chain joins TRBV5-4 and TRBJ2-1, with D hard to call. Germline CDR1 SGHNT, CDR2 YYREEE (reference sequence). Trimming shortened V by 0 bases and J by 4 bases, and 20 bases separated the two germline ends. The CDR3 totals 18 residues. Together with reference TRBV5-4 and TRBJ2-1, the CDR3 gives the full variable domain: ETGVTQSPTHLIKTRGQQVTLRCSSQSGHNTVSWYQQALGQGPQFIFQYYREEENGRGNFPPRFSGLQFPNYSSELNVNALELDDSALYLCASSLGLGGRKGYNEQFFGPGTRLTVL.

The rearrangement uses TRBV7-9 and TRBJ1-2; D perhaps matches TRBD1 (5 bases). Trimming removed 5 bases from V and 4 bases from J, with 14 bases in between. This CDR3 is 14 amino acids long. Germline values: CDR1 SEHNR, CDR2 FQNEAQ (reference sequence). As DNA, the CDR3 is TGTGCCAGCAGCCCAAGCGGGGACGGCTATGGCTACACCTTC. This gives the protein CASSPSGDGYGYTF.

V and J are TRBV7-9 and TRBJ2-5; D may correspond to TRBD1 or TRBD2 (6 bases each). The CDR3 spans 15 residues. V was shortened by 7 bases and J by 3 bases, with 18 bases between the two germline ends. Germline V CDR1 and CDR2: SEHNR, FQNEAQ (reference sequence). CDR3 sequence (DNA): TGTGCCAGCATACGGAAAGGGGGGAAGGAAGAGACCCAGTACTTC. It is translated as CASIRKGGKEETQYF.

The chain joins TRBV9 to TRBJ2-3; no clear D. This CDR3 is built from 16 residues. In germline, CDR1 is SGDLS, CDR2 YYNGEE. The germline V and J ends were trimmed by 1 base and 2 bases, with 14 bases remaining between them. The CDR3 region has the DNA TGTGCCAGCAGCGTACGTGACATTACCCACACAGATACGCAGTATTTT. Its translation is CASSVRDITHTDTQYF.

The genes are TRBV7-3 and TRBJ2-3, with 8 bases that match TRBD1. Germline V gene lookup returns CDR1 SGHTA and CDR2 FQGTGA. Trimming removed 5 bases from V and 6 bases from J; junction bases left unmatched: 16. CDR3 length: 17 amino acids. The CDR3 bases are TGTGCCAGCAGCCTACTGCCACAGGGGGATGCGGATGATACGCAGTATTTT. It codes for CASSLLPQGDADDTQYF.

The rearrangement links TRBV28 to TRBJ1-3, with unresolved D. CDR3 length: 15 residues. Trimming cost V 6 bases and J 0 bases, with 12 bases left between them. The V gene's germline CDR1 is MDHEN and CDR2 SYDVKM. The CDR3 region has the DNA TGTGCCAGCAGGTTACACGGACTCTCTGGAAACACCATATATTTT. Translating it yields CASRLHGLSGNTIYF.

As regards this clone: The same CDR3 is also encoded by other DNA sequences in this sample. This chain joins TRBV6-5 and TRBJ2-7, with 9 nucleotides matching TRBD2. V lost 6 bases, J lost 4 bases, and 10 bases stayed unmatched. Germline loops: CDR1 MNHEY, CDR2 SVGAGI. CDR3 length: 15 amino acids. CDR3 coding DNA: TGTGCCAGCAGCCCCTTAGCGGGAGTAGGATACGAGCAGTACTTC. Translation: CASSPLAGVGYEQYF.

The rearrangement links TRBV19 to TRBJ2-5, with 14 nucleotides matching TRBD2. Germline assignment: CDR1 LNHDA and CDR2 SQIVND (reference sequence). After removal of 8 bases from V and 5 bases from J, the junction contained 7 bases not matched to a gene. This CDR3 has 15 amino acids. The CDR3 loop reads CASRLAGGFEETQYF. The CDR3 DNA reads TGTGCCAGTCGACTAGCGGGAGGGTTTGAGGAGACCCAGTACTTC.

About this clone: Within the sample, other DNA sequences also encode this same CDR3. This chain uses TRBV6-5 with TRBJ2-1; 10 bases are a match to TRBD2. The CDR3 runs to 13 residues. Per the germline V gene, CDR1 is MNHEY and CDR2 is SVGAGI. After removal of 6 bases from V and 6 bases from J, the junction contained 2 bases not matched to a gene. CDR3 DNA sequence: TGTGCCAGCAGACTAGCGGGAAGCAATGAGCAGTTCTTC. Encoded protein: CASRLAGSNEQFF.

The V call is TRBV19, the J call TRBJ1-1; D may be TRBD1 (5 bases). CDR1 is LNHDA and CDR2 is SQIVND in the germline V gene (reference sequence). Trimming stripped 7 bases from V and 5 bases from J, with 17 bases between. CDR3 length equals 14 residues. The CDR3 region is CASIYRGYGTEAFF. CDR3 DNA: TGTGCCAGTATCTACCGGGGGTATGGAACTGAAGCTTTCTTT.

The V and J genes are TRBV18 and TRBJ1-2, with D possibly TRBD1 on 5 matching bases. Between the trimmed V and J ends, which lost 1 base and 2 bases, there was a span of 20 bases. The CDR3 has 18 residues. Germline CDR1 KGHSH, CDR2 LQKENI. The CDR3 bases are TGTGCCAGCTCACCACGGGGGAAGGACTCCTTAATAAACTATGGCTACACCTTC. It is translated as CASSPRGKDSLINYGYTF.

The rearrangement links TRBV10-3 to TRBJ2-2; D gene uncertain. The ends were cut back, 4 bases at V and 0 bases at J, with 15 bases in the middle. The CDR3 is 17 residues long. The V gene's germline CDR1 is ENHRY and CDR2 SYGVKD. Written as DNA, the CDR3 is TGTGCCATCAGTGGTGATGGGCCTGATGCGAACACCGGGGAGCTGTTTTTT. Translating it yields CAISGDGPDANTGELFF.

A note on this clone: Within the sample, other DNA sequences also encode this same CDR3. V is TRBV18 and J is TRBJ1-5; possible D gene TRBD1, 6 bases. This CDR3 region has 14 residues. V lost 2 bases and J 3 bases, leaving 8 bases between the germline ends. CDR1 and CDR2 (germline): KGHSH, LQKENI. CDR3 sequence: CASSPSGANQPQHF. Written as DNA, the CDR3 is TGTGCCAGCTCACCATCAGGGGCCAATCAGCCCCAGCATTTT.

The rearrangement links TRBV10-3 to TRBJ2-7; 8 bases agree with TRBD1. The germline CDR1 and CDR2 sequences are ENHRY and SYGVKD. V dropped 5 bases and J dropped 5; count of bases not matched to a gene: 8. The CDR3 has 14 amino acids. The CDR3 DNA reads TGTGCCATCAGTTCTGGACAGGGTTCGAACGAGCAGTACTTC. Translation gives CAISSGQGSNEQYF.

The rearrangement uses TRBV5-5 and TRBJ1-2; D not certain. Per germline, CDR1 SGHKS and CDR2 YYEKEE (reference sequence). The CDR3 is made up of 14 amino acids. Trimming cost V 1 base and J 8 bases, with 15 bases left between them. CDR3 loop: CASSLKAGSKGYTF. CDR3 DNA: TGTGCCAGCAGCTTGAAGGCAGGATCCAAGGGCTACACCTTC.

The gene calls are TRBV5-1 and TRBJ2-7; TRBD1 might be the D (6 bases). The germline V and J ends were trimmed by 1 base and 2 bases, with 22 bases remaining between them. The CDR3 is 18 amino acids. CDR1 is SGHRS, CDR2 YFSETQ, per germline. The CDR3 protein is CASSLILRTDQFTYEQYF. The CDR3 nucleotides read TGCGCCAGCAGCTTGATCCTAAGGACAGACCAGTTTACCTACGAGCAGTACTTC. The full variable domain, completed using reference TRBV5-1 and TRBJ2-7, is KAGVTQTPRYLIKTRGQQVTLSCSPISGHRSVSWYQQTPGQGLQFLFEYFSETQRNKGNFPGRFSGRQFSNSRSEMNVSTLELGDSALYLCASSLILRTDQFTYEQYFGPGTRLTVT.

With regard to this clone: Other DNA sequences in this sample translate to the same CDR3. The chain carries TRBV5-1 and TRBJ2-5; D might be TRBD1 (5 bases). This CDR3 is 14 amino acids long. Germline lookup yields CDR1 SGHRS and CDR2 YFSETQ. The germline V and J ends were trimmed by 0 bases and 2 bases, with 8 bases remaining between them. CDR3 sequence (DNA): TGCGCCAGCAGCTTGGAGGGGTTACAAGAGACCCAGTACTTC. Protein sequence: CASSLEGLQETQYF.

The V gene is TRBV2, the J gene TRBJ1-1; unclear D gene. CDR3 size: 13 residues. V lost 9 bases and J lost 1, with 12 bases in between. Looked up from germline, CDR1 is SNHLY and CDR2 is FYNNEI. CDR3 protein: CASTWTGNTEAFF. In DNA form, the CDR3 reads TGTGCCAGTACCTGGACGGGGAACACTGAAGCTTTCTTT. The whole variable domain, remainder taken from reference TRBV2 and TRBJ1-1, is EPEVTQTPSHQVTQMGQEVILRCVPISNHLYFYWYRQILGQKVEFLVSFYNNEISEKSEIFDDQFSVERPDGSNFTLKIRSTKLEDSAMYFCASTWTGNTEAFFGQGTRLTVV.

Note on this clone: The sample holds other DNA sequences that translate to the same CDR3. V and J are TRBV5-4 and TRBJ1-4; TRBD1 aligns across 9 bases. With V trimmed by 4 bases and J by 8 bases, 6 bases remained unmatched. This CDR3 comprises 14 residues. Per the germline V gene, CDR1 is SGHNT and CDR2 is YYREEE (reference sequence). CDR3 sequence: CASSPGQGREKLFF. CDR3 coding DNA: TGTGCCAGCAGCCCGGGACAGGGAAGAGAAAAACTGTTTTTT.

The rearrangement links TRBV5-1 to TRBJ1-4; D uncertain. The CDR3 covers 13 residues. V lost 4 bases to trimming and J lost 1 base, with 5 bases between them. Germline lookup yields CDR1 SGHRS and CDR2 YFSETQ. The CDR3 sequence is CASSLETNEKLFF. CDR3 coding DNA: TGCGCCAGCAGCCTTGAAACTAATGAAAAACTGTTTTTT. Together with reference TRBV5-1 and TRBJ1-4, the CDR3 gives the full variable domain: KAGVTQTPRYLIKTRGQQVTLSCSPISGHRSVSWYQQTPGQGLQFLFEYFSETQRNKGNFPGRFSGRQFSNSRSEMNVSTLELGDSALYLCASSLETNEKLFFGSGTQLSVL.

The chain carries TRBV6-1 and TRBJ2-1; 11 nucleotides line up with TRBD2. This CDR3 comprises 15 residues. Germline V gene data show CDR1 as MNHNS and CDR2 as SASEGT. After removal of 1 base from V and 9 bases from J, the junction contained 5 bases not matched to a gene. CDR3 amino acids: CASSEGSGRAGEQFF. The CDR3 nucleotides read TGTGCCAGCAGTGAAGGTAGCGGGAGGGCGGGTGAGCAGTTCTTC.

The J gene is TRBJ2-1, the V gene TRBV28; D not certain. CDR1 MDHEN and CDR2 SYDVKM come from the germline V gene. The CDR3 runs to 12 residues. V shed 6 bases and J shed 3 bases, with 6 bases lying between them. CDR3 bases: TGTGCCAGCAGGGCTGGCTACAATGAGCAGTTCTTC. This codes for CASRAGYNEQFF.